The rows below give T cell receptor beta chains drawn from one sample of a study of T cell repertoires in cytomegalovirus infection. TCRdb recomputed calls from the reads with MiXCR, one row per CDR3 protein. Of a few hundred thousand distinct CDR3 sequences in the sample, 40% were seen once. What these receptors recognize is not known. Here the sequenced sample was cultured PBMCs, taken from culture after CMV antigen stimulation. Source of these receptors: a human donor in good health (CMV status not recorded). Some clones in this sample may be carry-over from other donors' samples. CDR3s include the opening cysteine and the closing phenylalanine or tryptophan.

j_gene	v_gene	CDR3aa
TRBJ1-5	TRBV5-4	CASDVLGPVGNQPQHF
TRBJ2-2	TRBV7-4	CASSLSLGSTGELFF
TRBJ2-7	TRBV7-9	CASSRSRGRSYEQYF
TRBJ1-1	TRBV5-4	CASSQPTGNTEAFF
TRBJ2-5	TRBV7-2	CASSSQGETQYF
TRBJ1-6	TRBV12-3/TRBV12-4	CASSSGQKLNLHF
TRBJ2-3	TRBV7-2	CASRIGPAAMDTQYF
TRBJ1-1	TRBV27	CASRGGGPEAFF
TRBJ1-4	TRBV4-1	CASSQTQGAVEKLFF
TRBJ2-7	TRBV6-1	CASMRTGRTYEQYF
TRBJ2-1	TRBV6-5	CASRELGEQFF
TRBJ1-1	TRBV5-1	CASSLGDREAFF
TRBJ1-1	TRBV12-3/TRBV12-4	CASSAQAEPNTEAFF
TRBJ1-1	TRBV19	CASRARQGHPSASLWTGGTEAFF
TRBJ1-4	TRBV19	CASSILTSSEKLFF
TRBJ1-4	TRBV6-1	CASRDARAASWGKLFF
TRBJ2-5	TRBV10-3	CAIRRTSSAETQYF
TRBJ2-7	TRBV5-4	CASSNRQTYEQYF
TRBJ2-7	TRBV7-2	CASSLTVQIDPPYEQYF
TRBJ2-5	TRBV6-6	CASSSTIWETQYF
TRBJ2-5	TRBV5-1	CASSPTGSSDQETQYF